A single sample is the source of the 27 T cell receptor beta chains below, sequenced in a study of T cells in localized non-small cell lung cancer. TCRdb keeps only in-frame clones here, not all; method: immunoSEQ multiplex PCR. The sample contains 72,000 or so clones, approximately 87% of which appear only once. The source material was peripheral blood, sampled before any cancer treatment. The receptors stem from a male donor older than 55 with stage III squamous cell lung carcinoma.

As DNA, the CDR3 is TGTGCCAGCAGCTTAGACTTCGTCCCCCGAGAGACCCAGTACTTC. It encodes CASSLDFVPRETQYF. The gene calls are TRBV7-9 and TRBJ2-5; D uncertain. V was clipped by 1 base and J by 4 bases, with 13 bases between them. The CDR3 totals 15 residues. Germline V CDR1 and CDR2: SEHNR, FQNEAQ (reference sequence).

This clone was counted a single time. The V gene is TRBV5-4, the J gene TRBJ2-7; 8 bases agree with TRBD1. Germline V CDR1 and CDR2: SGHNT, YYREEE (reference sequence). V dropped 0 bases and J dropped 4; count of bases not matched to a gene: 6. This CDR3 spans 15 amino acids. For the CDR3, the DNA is TGTGCCAGCAGCTTGGACCGGACAGGGAAATACGAGCAGTACTTC. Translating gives CASSLDRTGKYEQYF.

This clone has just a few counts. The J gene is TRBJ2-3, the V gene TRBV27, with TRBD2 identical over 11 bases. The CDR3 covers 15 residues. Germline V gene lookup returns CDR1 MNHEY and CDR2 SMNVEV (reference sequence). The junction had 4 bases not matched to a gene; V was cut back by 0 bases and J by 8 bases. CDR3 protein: CASSLSQLAGVTQYF. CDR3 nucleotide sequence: TGTGCCAGCAGTTTATCGCAACTAGCGGGGGTTACGCAGTATTTT.

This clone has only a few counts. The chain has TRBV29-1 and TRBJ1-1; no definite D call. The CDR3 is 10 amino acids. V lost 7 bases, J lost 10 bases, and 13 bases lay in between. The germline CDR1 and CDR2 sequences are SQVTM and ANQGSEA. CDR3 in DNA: TGCAGCGCCCTAAGCGAATCAGCTTTCTTT. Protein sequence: CSALSESAFF.

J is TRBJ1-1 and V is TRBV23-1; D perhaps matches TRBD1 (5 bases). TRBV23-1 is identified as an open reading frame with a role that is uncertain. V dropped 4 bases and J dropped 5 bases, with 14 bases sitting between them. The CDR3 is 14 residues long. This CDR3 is CASSPRRGRTEAFF. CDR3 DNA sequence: TGCGCCAGCAGTCCGAGACGGGGGAGGACTGAAGCTTTCTTT.

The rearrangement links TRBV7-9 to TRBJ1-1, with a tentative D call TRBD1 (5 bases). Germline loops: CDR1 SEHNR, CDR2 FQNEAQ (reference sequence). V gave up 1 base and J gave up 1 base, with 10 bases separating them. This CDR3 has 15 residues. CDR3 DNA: TGTGCCAGCAGCTTAGTTGGGCAGGGGAACACTGAAGCTTTCTTT. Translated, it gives CASSLVGQGNTEAFF. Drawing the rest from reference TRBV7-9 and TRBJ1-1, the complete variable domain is DTGVSQNPRHKITKRGQNVTFRCDPISEHNRLYWYRQTLGQGPEFLTYFQNEAQLEKSRLLSDRFSAERPKGSFSTLEIQRTEQGDSAMYLCASSLVGQGNTEAFFGQGTRLTVV.

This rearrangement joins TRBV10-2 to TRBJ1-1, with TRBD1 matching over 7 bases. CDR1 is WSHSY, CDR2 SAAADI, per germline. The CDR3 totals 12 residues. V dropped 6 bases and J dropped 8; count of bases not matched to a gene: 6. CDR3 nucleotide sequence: TGCGCCAGCAGCCGTACGACAGGGGAAGCTTTCTTT. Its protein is CASSRTTGEAFF.

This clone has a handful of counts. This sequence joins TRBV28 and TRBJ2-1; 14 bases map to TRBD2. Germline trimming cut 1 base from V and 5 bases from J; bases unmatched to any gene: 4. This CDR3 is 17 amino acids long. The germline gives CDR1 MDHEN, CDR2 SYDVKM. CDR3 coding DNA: TGTGCCAGCAGTTTATTGGGACTAGCGGGGGAAAACAATGAGCAGTTCTTC. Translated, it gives CASSLLGLAGENNEQFF.

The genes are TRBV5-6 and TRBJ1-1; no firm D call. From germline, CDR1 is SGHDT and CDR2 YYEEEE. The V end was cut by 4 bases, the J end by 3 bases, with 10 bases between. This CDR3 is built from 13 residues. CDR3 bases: TGTGCCAGCAGCCGGGGATTGGACACTGAAGCTTTCTTT. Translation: CASSRGLDTEAFF.

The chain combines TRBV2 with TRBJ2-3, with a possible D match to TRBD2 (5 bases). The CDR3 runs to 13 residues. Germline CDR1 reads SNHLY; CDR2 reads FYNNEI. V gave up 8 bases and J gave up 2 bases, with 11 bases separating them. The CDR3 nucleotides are TGTGCCAGCGGAGAGGGTACCACAGATACGCAGTATTTT. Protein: CASGEGTTDTQYF.

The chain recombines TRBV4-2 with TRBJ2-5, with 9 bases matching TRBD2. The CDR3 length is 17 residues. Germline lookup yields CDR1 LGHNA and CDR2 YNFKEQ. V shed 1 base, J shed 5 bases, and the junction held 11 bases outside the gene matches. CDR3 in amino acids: CASSQGAGGSIWETQYF. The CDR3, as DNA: TGTGCCAGCAGCCAAGGGGCGGGGGGGTCAATTTGGGAGACCCAGTACTTC.

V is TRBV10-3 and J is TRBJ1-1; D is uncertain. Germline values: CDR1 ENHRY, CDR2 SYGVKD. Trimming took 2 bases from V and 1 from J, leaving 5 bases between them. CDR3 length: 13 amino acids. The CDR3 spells CAISEGRNTEAFF. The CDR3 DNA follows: TGTGCCATCAGTGAGGGACGGAACACTGAAGCTTTCTTT.

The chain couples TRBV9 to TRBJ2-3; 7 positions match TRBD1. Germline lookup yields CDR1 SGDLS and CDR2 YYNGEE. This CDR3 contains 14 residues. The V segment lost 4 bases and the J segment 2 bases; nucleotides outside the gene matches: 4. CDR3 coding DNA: TGTGCCAGCAGCACAACAGGGGACACAGATACGCAGTATTTT. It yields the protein CASSTTGDTDTQYF.

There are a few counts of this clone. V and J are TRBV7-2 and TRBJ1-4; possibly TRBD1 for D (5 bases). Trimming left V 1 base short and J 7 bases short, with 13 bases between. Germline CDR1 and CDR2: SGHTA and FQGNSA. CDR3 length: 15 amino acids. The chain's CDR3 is CASSLDRGVREKLFF. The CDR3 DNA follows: TGTGCCAGCAGCTTAGATCGGGGGGTGCGTGAAAAACTGTTTTTT. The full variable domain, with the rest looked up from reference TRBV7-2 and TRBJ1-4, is GAGVSQSPSNKVTEKGKDVELRCDPISGHTALYWYRQSLGQGLEFLIYFQGNSAPDKSGLPSDRFSAERTGGSVSTLTIQRTQQEDSAVYLCASSLDRGVREKLFFGSGTQLSVL.

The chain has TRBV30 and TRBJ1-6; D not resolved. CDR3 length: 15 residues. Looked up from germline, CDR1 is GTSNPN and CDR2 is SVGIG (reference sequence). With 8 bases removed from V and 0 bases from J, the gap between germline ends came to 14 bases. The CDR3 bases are TGTGCCCAAACGGGAGCAAGCTCCTATAATTCACCCCTCCACTTT. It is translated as CAQTGASSYNSPLHF. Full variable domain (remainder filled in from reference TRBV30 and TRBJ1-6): SQTIHQWPATLVQPVGSPLSLECTVEGTSNPNLYWYRQAAGRGLQLLFYSVGIGQISSEVPQNLSASRPQDRQFILSSKKLLLSDSGFYLCAQTGASSYNSPLHFGNGTRLTVT.

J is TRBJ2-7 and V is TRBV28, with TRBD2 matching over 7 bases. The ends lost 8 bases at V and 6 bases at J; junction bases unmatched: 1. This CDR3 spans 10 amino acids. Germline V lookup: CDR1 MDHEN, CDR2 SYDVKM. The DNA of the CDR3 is TGTGCCAGCGGGACTATCGAGCAGTACGTC. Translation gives CASGTIEQYV.

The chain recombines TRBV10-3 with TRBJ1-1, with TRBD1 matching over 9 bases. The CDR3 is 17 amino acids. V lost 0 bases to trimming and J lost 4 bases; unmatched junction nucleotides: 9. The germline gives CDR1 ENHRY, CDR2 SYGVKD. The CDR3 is CAISESYPQGAGTEAFF. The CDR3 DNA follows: TGTGCCATCAGTGAGTCGTACCCACAGGGGGCCGGCACTGAAGCTTTCTTT.

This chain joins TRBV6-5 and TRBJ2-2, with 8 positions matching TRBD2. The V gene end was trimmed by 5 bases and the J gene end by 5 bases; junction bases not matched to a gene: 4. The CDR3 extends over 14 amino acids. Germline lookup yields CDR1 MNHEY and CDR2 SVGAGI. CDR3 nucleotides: TGTGCCAGCAGTCTCAAGCGGGGGACCGGGGAGCTGTTTTTT. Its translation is CASSLKRGTGELFF.

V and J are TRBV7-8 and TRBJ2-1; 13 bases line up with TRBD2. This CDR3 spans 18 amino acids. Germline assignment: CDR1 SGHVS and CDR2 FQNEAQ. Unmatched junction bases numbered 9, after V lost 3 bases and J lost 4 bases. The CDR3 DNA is TGTGCCAGCAGCTTTCCGACTAGCGGGGGGCCGAGATACAATGAGCAGTTCTTC. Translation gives CASSFPTSGGPRYNEQFF. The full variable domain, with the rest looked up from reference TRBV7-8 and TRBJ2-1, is GAGVSQSPRYKVAKRGQDVALRCDPISGHVSLFWYQQALGQGPEFLTYFQNEAQLDKSGLPSDRFFAERPEGSVSTLKIQRTQQEDSAVYLCASSFPTSGGPRYNEQFFGPGTRLTVL.

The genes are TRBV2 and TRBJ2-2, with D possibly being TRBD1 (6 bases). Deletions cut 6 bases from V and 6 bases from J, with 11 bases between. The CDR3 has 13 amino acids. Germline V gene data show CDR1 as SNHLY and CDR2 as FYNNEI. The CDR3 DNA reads TGTGCCAGCAGAAAACAGGGTGCCGGGGAGCTGTTTTTT. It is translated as CASRKQGAGELFF.

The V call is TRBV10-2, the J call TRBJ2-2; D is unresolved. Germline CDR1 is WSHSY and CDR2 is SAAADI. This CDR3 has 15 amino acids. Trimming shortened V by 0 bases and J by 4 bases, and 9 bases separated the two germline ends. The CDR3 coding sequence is TGCGCCAGCAGTGAGTCGGGGTTTAGCACCGGGGAGCTGTTTTTT. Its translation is CASSESGFSTGELFF.

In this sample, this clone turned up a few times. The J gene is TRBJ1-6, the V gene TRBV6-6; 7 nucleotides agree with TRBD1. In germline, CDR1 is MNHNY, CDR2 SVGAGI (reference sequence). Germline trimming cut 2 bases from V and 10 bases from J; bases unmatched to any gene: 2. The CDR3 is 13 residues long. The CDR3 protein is CASSYTGESPLHF. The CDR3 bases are TGTGCCAGCAGTTACACAGGGGAATCACCCCTCCACTTT.

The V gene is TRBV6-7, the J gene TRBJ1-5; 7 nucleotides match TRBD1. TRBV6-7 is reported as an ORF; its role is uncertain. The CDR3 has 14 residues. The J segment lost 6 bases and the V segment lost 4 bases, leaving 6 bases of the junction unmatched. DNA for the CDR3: TGTGCCAGCAGTTCCACAGGGGTTTGTCAGCCCCAGCATTTT. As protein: CASSSTGVCQPQHF.

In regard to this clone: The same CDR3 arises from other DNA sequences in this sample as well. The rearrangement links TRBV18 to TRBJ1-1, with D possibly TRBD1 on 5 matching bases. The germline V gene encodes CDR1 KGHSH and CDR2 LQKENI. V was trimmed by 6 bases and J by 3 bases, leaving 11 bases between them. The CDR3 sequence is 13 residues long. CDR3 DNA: TGTGCCAGCTCGCCGGGGGTTGACACTGAAGCTTTCTTT. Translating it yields CASSPGVDTEAFF.

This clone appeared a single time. CDR3 in amino acids: CASSSTGGYDGYTF. The CDR3 DNA follows: TGTGCCAGCAGCTCGACAGGGGGCTATGATGGCTACACCTTC. The rearrangement links TRBV5-5 to TRBJ1-2; 10 bases agree with TRBD1. Germline-derived CDR1 and CDR2 are SGHKS and YYEKEE (reference sequence). V was clipped by 3 bases and J by 6 bases; unmatched bases: 5. The CDR3 sequence is 14 residues long.

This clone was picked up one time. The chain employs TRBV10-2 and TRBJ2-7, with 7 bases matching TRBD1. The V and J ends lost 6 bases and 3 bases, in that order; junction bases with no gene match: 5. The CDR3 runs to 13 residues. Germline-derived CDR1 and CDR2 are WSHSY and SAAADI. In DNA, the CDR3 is TGCGCCAGCAGATTCACAGGGGTCTACGAGCAGTACTTC. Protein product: CASRFTGVYEQYF.

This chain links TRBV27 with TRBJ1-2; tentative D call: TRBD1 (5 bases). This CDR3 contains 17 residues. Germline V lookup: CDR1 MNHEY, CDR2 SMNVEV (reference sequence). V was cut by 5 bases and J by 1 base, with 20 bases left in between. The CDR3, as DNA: TGTGCCAGCAGTGGGATCCCACTGGGACCATTTAACTATGGCTACACCTTC. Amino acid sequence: CASSGIPLGPFNYGYTF.